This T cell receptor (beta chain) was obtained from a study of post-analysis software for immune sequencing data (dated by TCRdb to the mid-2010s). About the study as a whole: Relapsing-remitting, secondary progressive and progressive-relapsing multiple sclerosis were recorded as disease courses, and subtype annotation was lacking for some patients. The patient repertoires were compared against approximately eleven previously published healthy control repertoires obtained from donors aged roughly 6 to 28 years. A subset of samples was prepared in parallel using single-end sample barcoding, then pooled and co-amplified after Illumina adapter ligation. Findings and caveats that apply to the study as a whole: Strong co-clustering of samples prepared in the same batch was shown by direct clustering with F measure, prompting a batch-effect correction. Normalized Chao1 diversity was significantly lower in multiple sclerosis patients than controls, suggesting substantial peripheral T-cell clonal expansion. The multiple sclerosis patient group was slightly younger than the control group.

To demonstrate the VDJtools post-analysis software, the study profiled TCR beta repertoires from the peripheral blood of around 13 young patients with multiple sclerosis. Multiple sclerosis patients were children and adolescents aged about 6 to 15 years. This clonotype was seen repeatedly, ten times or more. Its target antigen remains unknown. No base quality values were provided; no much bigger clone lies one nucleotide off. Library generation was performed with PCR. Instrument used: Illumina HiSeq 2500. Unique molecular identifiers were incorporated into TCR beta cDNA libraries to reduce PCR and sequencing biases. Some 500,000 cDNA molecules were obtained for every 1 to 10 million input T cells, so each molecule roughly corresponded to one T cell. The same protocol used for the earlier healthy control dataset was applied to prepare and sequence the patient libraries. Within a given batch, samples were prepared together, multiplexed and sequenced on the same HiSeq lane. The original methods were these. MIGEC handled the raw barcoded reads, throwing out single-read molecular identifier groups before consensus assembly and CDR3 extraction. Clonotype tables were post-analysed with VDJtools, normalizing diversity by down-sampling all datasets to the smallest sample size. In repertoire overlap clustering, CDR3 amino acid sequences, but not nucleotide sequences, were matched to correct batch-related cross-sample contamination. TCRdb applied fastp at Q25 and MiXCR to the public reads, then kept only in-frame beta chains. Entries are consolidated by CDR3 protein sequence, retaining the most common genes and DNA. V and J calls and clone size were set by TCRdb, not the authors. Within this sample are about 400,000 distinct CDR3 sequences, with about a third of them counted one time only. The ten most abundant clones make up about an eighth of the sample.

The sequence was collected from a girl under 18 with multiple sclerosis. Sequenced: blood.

The sequenced DNA is TGTGCCAGCAGTTCCACAACAGGGGCGCACTATGGCTACACCTTC. This translates into CASSSTTGAHYGYTF. The V and J genes are TRBV6-5 and TRBJ1-2, with TRBD1 identical over 7 junction bases. From V the trimming removes 4 bases and from J it removes 3 bases, while the gene matches leave 8 bases of the junction unaccounted for. Counted from cysteine to phenylalanine, this CDR3 has 15 amino acids. CDR3 DNA is the only sequence kept; it has 45 bases, read in frame from the first base. CDR1 and CDR2 are drawn from the germline V gene: MNHEY, SVGAGI.